These 6 T cell receptor beta chains were all obtained from the same sample, sequenced in a study of T cell responses to AZD1222 COVID-19 vaccine. Sequencing used immunoSEQ multiplex PCR; TCRdb keeps in-frame clones, though not all of them. The sample contains more than 150,000 clones, 85% to 90% of which appear only once. The sample here was peripheral blood, taken on day 0 of AZD1222 vaccination. The receptors were gathered from an adult in good health.

The rearrangement links TRBV19 to TRBJ1-5; 7 positions agree with TRBD1. The length of the CDR3 is 17 residues. In germline, CDR1 is LNHDA, CDR2 SQIVND (reference sequence). V was pared by 3 bases and J by 4 bases, with 12 bases of the junction left unmatched. The CDR3 loop reads CASSIGGRTGRNQPQHF. The DNA of the CDR3 is TGTGCCAGTAGTATTGGGGGCAGGACAGGACGAAATCAGCCCCAGCATTTT.

The chain joins TRBV2 to TRBJ1-6, with D perhaps matching TRBD1 (6 bases). The germline V gene encodes CDR1 SNHLY and CDR2 FYNNEI. This CDR3 is 14 amino acids long. The V and J ends lost 6 bases and 6 bases respectively, with 12 bases between them. CDR3 nucleotides: TGTGCCAGCAGCGTGGACAGACGTAATTCACCCCTCCACTTT. Protein product: CASSVDRRNSPLHF.

V is TRBV18 and J is TRBJ1-1, with TRBD1 matching 8 bases. The J segment lost 1 base and the V segment lost 10 bases, leaving 8 bases of the junction unmatched. The CDR3 is 14 amino acids. Germline V lookup: CDR1 KGHSH, CDR2 LQKENI. This CDR3 reads CATRTGSENTEAFF. CDR3 sequence (DNA): TGTGCCACCAGGACAGGGAGTGAGAACACTGAAGCTTTCTTT.

This clone was seen only once. The chain uses TRBV15 and TRBJ1-5; D unresolved. Trimming shortened V by 4 bases and J by 2 bases, and 15 bases separated the two germline ends. Germline CDR1 LNHNV, CDR2 YYDKDF (reference sequence). The CDR3 sequence is 16 residues long. In DNA, the CDR3 is TGTGCCACCAGCACCCAGGAGGAGGGAGGCAATCAGCCCCAGCATTTT. It encodes CATSTQEEGGNQPQHF.

V usage is TRBV3-1 (or the pseudogene TRBV3-2) and J usage is TRBJ2-6; D gene ambiguous. Trimming cost V 1 base and J 3 bases, with 1 base left between them. The CDR3 covers 13 residues. CDR1 LGHDT and CDR2 YNNKEL come from the germline V gene (reference sequence). The CDR3 loop reads CASSQVGANVLTF. CDR3 nucleotide sequence: TGTGCCAGCAGCCAAGTTGGGGCCAACGTCCTGACTTTC.

This CDR3 reads CASSARWGYGYTF. DNA of the CDR3: TGTGCCAGCAGTGCAAGGTGGGGGTATGGCTACACCTTC. The chain links TRBV28 to TRBJ1-2; tentative D call: TRBD1 (5 bases). This CDR3 contains 13 residues. V was pared by 5 bases and J by 5 bases, with 12 bases between. Germline V lookup: CDR1 MDHEN, CDR2 SYDVKM.